These 6 T cell receptor beta chains share one sample of origin, sequenced in a study of cytomegalovirus exposure and HLA in healthy donors. It was with 60 Vbeta and 13 Jbeta primers that the PCR ran. Sequenced by immunoSEQ multiplex PCR; TCRdb stores in-frame clones only, minus some. The sample shows some 150,000 clones, around 79% of them seen only once. Specimen: PBMCs. The receptor set was obtained from a human donor in good health.

The V gene is TRBV5-1, the J gene TRBJ1-4, with a tentative D call TRBD1 (6 bases). Germline assignment: CDR1 SGHRS and CDR2 YFSETQ. V lost 4 bases, J lost 4 bases, and 17 bases lay in between. The CDR3 length is 16 residues. Here the CDR3 DNA reads TGCGCCAGCAGCCGGGGGGCAGGGGACAATAATGAAAAACTGTTTTTT. It is translated as CASSRGAGDNNEKLFF.

CDR3 nucleotides: TGTGCCATCGTTTCCGGGGGGACTGAAGCTTTCTTT. Protein product: CAIVSGGTEAFF. The rearrangement uses TRBV10-3 and TRBJ1-1, with D perhaps TRBD1 (5 bases). The CDR3 sequence is 12 residues long. Germline assignment: CDR1 ENHRY and CDR2 SYGVKD. V lost 8 bases to trimming and J lost 5 bases, with 12 bases between them.

The J gene is TRBJ1-1, the V gene TRBV2, with 7 nucleotides matching TRBD1. V lost 4 bases to trimming and J lost 1 base; unmatched junction nucleotides: 12. Germline CDR1 and CDR2: SNHLY and FYNNEI. The CDR3 is 17 amino acids. DNA of the CDR3: TGTGCCAGCAGTGTCGCCAAAGCGAGACAGGGGAACACTGAAGCTTTCTTT. It translates to CASSVAKARQGNTEAFF.

J is TRBJ2-5 and V is TRBV25-1; the match to TRBD1 covers 7 bases. The CDR3 loop spans 14 amino acids. V lost 1 base to trimming and J lost 7 bases; unmatched junction nucleotides: 6. Germline CDR1 is MGHDK and CDR2 is SYGVNS. The CDR3 reads CASSEFGQAGTQYF. In DNA, the CDR3 is TGTGCCAGCAGTGAATTCGGACAGGCGGGGACCCAGTACTTC.

This chain joins TRBV29-1 and TRBJ2-1; 11 positions agree with TRBD2. This CDR3 comprises 19 residues. From germline, CDR1 is SQVTM and CDR2 ANQGSEA. Unmatched junction bases numbered 19, after V lost 2 bases and J lost 7 bases. In DNA form, the CDR3 reads TGCAGCGTTGAATTTTCCCTAGCGGGAGGTACCCTGGGTTTGAATGAGCAGTTCTTC. It yields the protein CSVEFSLAGGTLGLNEQFF.

The chain employs TRBV28 and TRBJ1-1, with TRBD1 matching over 9 bases. Germline assignment: CDR1 MDHEN and CDR2 SYDVKM. This CDR3 has 16 residues. V was clipped by 6 bases and J by 5 bases; unmatched bases: 13. The CDR3: CASSPGQGRTPTEAFF. The CDR3 DNA reads as TGTGCCAGCAGCCCGGGACAGGGACGTACACCAACTGAAGCTTTCTTT.